A single sample is the source of the 13 T cell receptor beta chains below, sequenced in a study of cytomegalovirus exposure and HLA in healthy donors. The study ran its PCR with 60 Vbeta and 13 Jbeta primers. This table comes from immunoSEQ multiplex PCR, and its TCRdb copy is limited to in-frame clones, with some not included. The profile shows 100,000 or so clones, 10% to 15% of them singletons. Sample: PBMCs. The receptors were gathered from a man aged 40-49 years in good health and CMV-seropositive.

J is TRBJ2-5 and V is TRBV10-1; 7 bases match TRBD1. The junction had 8 bases not matched to a gene; V was cut back by 5 bases and J by 5 bases. CDR1 is WNHNN, CDR2 SYGVQD, per germline (reference sequence). The CDR3 spans 14 residues. CDR3 in amino acids: CASSKGARGETQYF. Here the CDR3 DNA reads TGCGCCAGCAGTAAGGGGGCGCGTGGGGAGACCCAGTACTTC.

V and J are TRBV20-1 and TRBJ2-1; D perhaps matches TRBD1 (5 bases). CDR1 is DFQATT and CDR2 is SNEGSKA in the germline V gene (reference sequence). There are 11 residues in the CDR3. V was trimmed by 0 bases and J by 9 bases, leaving 6 bases between them. CDR3: CSAREGAEQFF. CDR3 DNA sequence: TGCAGTGCTAGAGAAGGGGCTGAGCAGTTCTTC.

This chain links TRBV18 with TRBJ1-1; no clear D gene. The CDR3 loop spans 15 amino acids. Germline CDR1 KGHSH, CDR2 LQKENI. The V and J ends lost 0 bases and 4 bases respectively, with 12 bases between them. CDR3 region: CASSPPASRSTEAFF. In nucleotides, the CDR3 is TGTGCCAGCTCACCACCTGCGAGTAGGAGCACTGAAGCTTTCTTT.

This clone has a handful of counts. This chain uses TRBV29-1 with TRBJ2-1; 7 bases fit TRBD2. J lost 4 bases, V lost 7 bases, and 16 bases had no gene match. CDR1 is SQVTM, CDR2 ANQGSEA, per germline. This CDR3 comprises 16 residues. DNA of the CDR3: TGCAGCGGGCAGCTGTTAGGGCTAGCGGTTTACAATGAGCAGTTCTTC. This sequence encodes CSGQLLGLAVYNEQFF.

The CDR3 region has the DNA TGCGCCACCCAGGGGGGCCCCGGGACCGAGCAGTACTTC. This translates into CATQGGPGTEQYF. The genes are TRBV10-2 and TRBJ2-7, with D possibly matching TRBD1 (7 bases). Germline lookup yields CDR1 WSHSY and CDR2 SAAADI. V was trimmed by 10 bases and J by 6 bases, leaving 19 bases between them. The length of the CDR3 is 13 residues.

The V and J genes are TRBV5-4 and TRBJ2-1; TRBD2 might be the D (5 bases). Germline V gene sequence: CDR1 SGHNT, CDR2 YYREEE (reference sequence). Trimming shortened V by 0 bases and J by 1 base, and 20 bases separated the two germline ends. The CDR3 has 19 amino acids. The CDR3 DNA reads as TGTGCCAGCAGCTTGGACTCGTTACTAGGCCCGCGGTCCTACAATGAGCAGTTCTTC. Translation gives CASSLDSLLGPRSYNEQFF.

This clone has just a few counts. The J gene is TRBJ1-4, the V gene TRBV19; D may be TRBD1 (6 bases). Germline CDR1 and CDR2: LNHDA and SQIVND (reference sequence). The ends were cut back, 4 bases at V and 8 bases at J, with 20 bases in the middle. There are 16 residues in the CDR3. The CDR3 loop is CASSTLPGGAREKLFF. CDR3 coding DNA: TGTGCCAGTAGTACCCTGCCGGGGGGCGCACGGGAAAAACTGTTTTTT.

The gene calls are TRBV6-5 and TRBJ2-1; no clear D gene. Trimming took off 4 bases at V and 8 bases at J, with 6 bases between the two ends. CDR3 length: 11 residues. Germline-derived CDR1 and CDR2 are MNHEY and SVGAGI. In DNA, the CDR3 is TGTGCCAGCAGTTTAGCCCATGAGCAGTTCTTC. Its protein is CASSLAHEQFF.

In its sample, this clone was seen a few times. This sequence joins TRBV5-1 and TRBJ2-3; no clear D. The CDR3 sequence is 14 residues long. The germline V gene encodes CDR1 SGHRS and CDR2 YFSETQ. V lost 5 bases and J lost 4, with 14 bases in between. CDR3 loop: CASSPSRPADTQYF. In DNA form, the CDR3 reads TGCGCCAGCAGTCCTAGTAGGCCGGCAGATACGCAGTATTTT.

This clone was found a few times. The chain is built from TRBV6-1 and TRBJ1-4, with 7 bases lining up with TRBD1. The CDR3 extends over 16 amino acids. The V and J ends lost 2 bases and 8 bases, in that order; junction bases with no gene match: 11. Germline V lookup: CDR1 MNHNS, CDR2 SASEGT. DNA for the CDR3: TGTGCCAGCAGTGAAAGTCAAGACAGGGCCGACGAAAAACTGTTTTTT. This gives the protein CASSESQDRADEKLFF.

Only a few counts were recorded for this clone. V is TRBV5-6 and J is TRBJ2-7; the match to TRBD2 covers 8 bases. V lost 4 bases and J lost 3; bases outside the gene matches: 9. The germline CDR1 and CDR2 sequences are SGHDT and YYEEEE. The CDR3 extends over 15 amino acids. In DNA, the CDR3 is TGTGCCAGCAGCGGGACCGGGGGGGGATTCTACGAGCAGTACTTC. This translates into CASSGTGGGFYEQYF.

Only a few counts were recorded for this clone. V gene TRBV29-1 combines with J gene TRBJ2-7; no firm D call. V lost 7 bases and J lost 5, with 12 bases in between. This CDR3 comprises 11 residues. Germline CDR1 and CDR2: SQVTM and ANQGSEA. The CDR3 region is CSALLTHEQYF. DNA for the CDR3: TGCAGCGCCCTTTTGACACACGAGCAGTACTTC.

In its sample, this clone was seen a few times. The chain couples TRBV7-8 to TRBJ2-5; the D gene is possibly TRBD1 (5 bases). V gave up 2 bases and J gave up 3 bases, with 10 bases separating them. The CDR3 is 14 amino acids. Germline CDR1 and CDR2: SGHVS and FQNEAQ. The DNA for the CDR3 is TGTGCCAGCAGCTTAAGACAGAAGGAAGAGACCCAGTACTTC. It translates to CASSLRQKEETQYF.